The 20 T cell receptor beta chains below come from one sample, sequenced in a study of blood T cells in healthy people across ages. A second PCR of 7 to 11 cycles used a sample-barcoded 5' primer and a J-beta primer mix. TCRdb redid the calling of the 5' RACE reads with MiXCR, one entry per CDR3 protein. The table records 700,000 to 850,000 distinct CDR3 sequences, around half of them present only once. The sample comprised blood. The receptors derive from a man aged 80 or over in good health.

The chain joins TRBV7-2 to TRBJ2-7; maybe TRBD2 (6 bases). The CDR3 is 15 amino acids. Trimming took off 0 bases at V and 7 bases at J, with 16 bases between the two ends. Germline V gene lookup returns CDR1 SGHTA and CDR2 FQGNSA. CDR3 nucleotides: TGTGCCAGCAGCTTAGCGGGAGGCTACTACAATGAGCAGTACTTC. This translates into CASSLAGGYYNEQYF.

This clonotype was detected once. A much larger clone lies a single base off, so this may be a read error. The chain uses TRBV7-2 and TRBJ1-5, with 7 bases lining up with TRBD1. The CDR3 contains 14 residues. The ends lost 1 base at V and 7 bases at J; junction bases unmatched: 4. Germline CDR1 is SGHTA and CDR2 is FQGNSA. CDR3 nucleotide sequence: TGTGCCAGCAGCTTAGGGACAGGAAAGCAGCCCCAGCATTTT. This gives the protein CASSLGTGKQPQHF.

This clonotype was observed a handful of times. The rearrangement links TRBV3-1 to TRBJ1-1, with 8 bases aligning to TRBD1. Germline-derived CDR1 and CDR2 are LGHDT and YNNKEL (reference sequence). The CDR3 is 14 amino acids. V trimming: 3 bases; J trimming: 8 bases; junction bases outside the gene matches: 8. The CDR3 protein is CASSHRTGPAEAFF. CDR3 sequence (DNA): TGTGCCAGCAGCCATCGGACAGGGCCGGCCGAAGCTTTCTTT. The full variable domain, rest sourced from reference TRBV3-1 and TRBJ1-1, is DTAVSQTPKYLVTQMGNDKSIKCEQNLGHDTMYWYKQDSKKFLKIMFSYNNKELIINETVPNRFSPKSPDKAHLNLHINSLELGDSAVYFCASSHRTGPAEAFFGQGTRLTVV.

The V gene is TRBV20-1, the J gene TRBJ2-1, with D tentatively TRBD2 (5 bases). Trimming removed 3 bases at V and 8 bases at J, with 8 bases between. The CDR3 spans 11 residues. The germline V gene has CDR1 DFQATT and CDR2 SNEGSKA (reference sequence). The CDR3 protein is CSASAEDEQFF. The DNA for the CDR3 is TGCAGTGCTAGTGCGGAGGATGAGCAGTTCTTC.

This chain joins TRBV7-2 and TRBJ2-7; D perhaps matches TRBD1 (6 bases). Germline V gene lookup returns CDR1 SGHTA and CDR2 FQGNSA. Trimming cost V 4 bases and J 6 bases, with 13 bases left between them. This CDR3 has 13 residues. The CDR3 nucleotides are TGTGCCAGCAGCTCAGACAGGATCTCCGAGCAGTACTTC. Protein: CASSSDRISEQYF.

This clonotype has only one observation. J is TRBJ2-3 and V is TRBV6-5, with D perhaps matching TRBD2 (6 bases). The V end was cut by 4 bases, the J end by 14 bases, with 25 bases between. The CDR3 is 15 amino acids. Germline V gene data show CDR1 as MNHEY and CDR2 as SVGAGI. The CDR3 here is CASSSVGGSVRYAYF. As DNA, the CDR3 is TGTGCCAGCAGTTCCGTGGGAGGATCGGTCAGATACGCGTATTTT.

This clonotype was seen only a few times. The chain combines TRBV20-1 with TRBJ2-1, with D possibly called TRBD1 or TRBD2 (5 bases each). Per the germline V gene, CDR1 is DFQATT and CDR2 is SNEGSKA (reference sequence). V was shortened by 2 bases and J by 9 bases, with 20 bases between the two germline ends. The CDR3 totals 15 residues. The CDR3 loop reads CSARQGWLSSGEQFF. CDR3 sequence (DNA): TGCAGTGCTAGACAGGGATGGCTCTCCAGCGGTGAGCAGTTCTTC.

The chain uses TRBV23-1 and TRBJ2-4; 7 positions match TRBD2. TRBV23-1 is identified as an open reading frame with a role that is uncertain. CDR3 length equals 19 residues. V dropped 2 bases and J dropped 0; count of bases not matched to a gene: 13. CDR3 sequence (DNA): TGCGCCAGCAGTCAAGTGTCTAGCGGAACACTAGTAGCCAAAAACATTCAGTACTTC. Protein product: CASSQVSSGTLVAKNIQYF.

There are a few counts of this clonotype. The chain has TRBV28 and TRBJ2-1, with TRBD1 matching over 10 bases. The CDR3 has 15 amino acids. Germline assignment: CDR1 MDHEN and CDR2 SYDVKM. After removal of 10 bases from V and 7 bases from J, the junction contained 13 bases not matched to a gene. CDR3 residues: CATFLGGTGANEQFF. DNA for the CDR3: TGTGCCACGTTCCTGGGCGGGACAGGGGCGAATGAGCAGTTCTTC.

The gene calls are TRBV20-1 and TRBJ2-5, with 9 bases matching TRBD2. The CDR3 spans 13 residues. Germline lookup yields CDR1 DFQATT and CDR2 SNEGSKA (reference sequence). CDR3 amino acids: CSSPGLAVRTQYF. The CDR3 nucleotides are TGCAGCTCCCCGGGACTAGCAGTAAGGACCCAGTACTTC.

This clonotype was observed a handful of times. V and J are TRBV7-8 and TRBJ2-7, with 8 nucleotides matching TRBD1. The V gene end was trimmed by 5 bases and the J gene end by 6 bases; junction bases not matched to a gene: 6. Germline V lookup: CDR1 SGHVS, CDR2 FQNEAQ. This CDR3 has 13 amino acids. The CDR3 DNA is TGTGCCAGCAGCGTGGGACAGGTATTCGAGCAGTACTTC. It specifies CASSVGQVFEQYF.

The gene calls are TRBV18 and TRBJ1-5; no clear D. CDR1 is KGHSH, CDR2 LQKENI, per germline. Deletions cut 3 bases from V and 2 bases from J, with 11 bases between. CDR3 length: 15 amino acids. CDR3 DNA: TGTGCCAGCTCACCCATGGCCGTTCGCAATCAGCCCCAGCATTTT. Translation gives CASSPMAVRNQPQHF. Full variable domain (missing parts from reference TRBV18 and TRBJ1-5): NAGVMQNPRHLVRRRGQEARLRCSPMKGHSHVYWYRQLPEEGLKFMVYLQKENIIDESGMPKERFSAEFPKEGPSILRIQQVVRGDSAAYFCASSPMAVRNQPQHFGDGTRLSIL.

This clonotype was counted only a few times. The chain combines TRBV4-2 with TRBJ2-4; 7 bases match TRBD1. The J call is uncertain, as TRBJ2-7 better fits the DNA end. In germline, CDR1 is LGHNA, CDR2 YNFKEQ. The CDR3 has 13 residues. CDR3 region: CASSPQTGSEQYF. The CDR3 nucleotides are TGTGCCAGCAGCCCGCAGACAGGGTCCGAGCAGTACTTC.

The V and J genes are TRBV27 and TRBJ1-5, with a tentative D call TRBD1 (5 bases). The CDR3 totals 15 residues. Germline V lookup: CDR1 MNHEY, CDR2 SMNVEV (reference sequence). V was shortened by 6 bases and J by 5 bases, with 17 bases between the two germline ends. CDR3 DNA sequence: TGTGCCAGCAGCCCGGGGGGAAGGGGTCATCAGCCCCAGCATTTT. Encoded protein: CASSPGGRGHQPQHF.

V and J are TRBV12-3 or TRBV12-4 and TRBJ2-3, with D uncertain. V was trimmed by 2 bases and J by 0 bases, leaving 12 bases between them. The CDR3 is 16 residues long. CDR3 in DNA: TGTGCCAGCAGTTTACTGGGCACGCGGAGCACAGATACGCAGTATTTT. Amino acids: CASSLLGTRSTDTQYF.

This clonotype appeared a few times. The CDR3 region has the DNA TGCGCCAGCAGTGAGGGACTTAGAGAGACCCAGTACTTC. It yields the protein CASSEGLRETQYF. The chain combines TRBV5-1 with TRBJ2-5; perhaps TRBD2 as D (6 bases). The CDR3 has 13 residues. The V gene's germline CDR1 is SGHRS and CDR2 YFSETQ. Trimming stripped 5 bases from V and 4 bases from J, with 12 bases between.

V is TRBV4-1 and J is TRBJ2-3; D is undetermined. Per germline, CDR1 MGHRA and CDR2 YSYEKL. The CDR3 runs to 16 residues. V shed 0 bases and J shed 3 bases, with 13 bases lying between them. The CDR3, as DNA: TGCGCCAGCAGCCAAGATGTTCGATTCGGGACAGATACGCAGTATTTT. This sequence encodes CASSQDVRFGTDTQYF.

The chain recombines TRBV7-9 with TRBJ1-1; a weak D match, TRBD1 (5 bases). Trimming removed 4 bases from V and 1 base from J, with 13 bases in between. Germline loops: CDR1 SEHNR, CDR2 FQNEAQ (reference sequence). The CDR3 loop spans 15 amino acids. CDR3 protein: CASSWWGRSNTEAFF. The CDR3 DNA is TGTGCCAGCAGCTGGTGGGGGAGATCGAACACTGAAGCTTTCTTT.

Concerning this clonotype itself: One end of the junction varies from germline; a read error may be responsible. The chain carries TRBV7-2 and TRBJ2-1; D possibly matches TRBD1 or TRBD2 (6 bases each). CDR1 is SGHTA, CDR2 FQGNSA, per germline. The length of the CDR3 is 12 residues. CDR3 bases: TGCCGGAGGGGGGACGCCTACAATGAGCAGTTCTTC. Amino acids: CRRGDAYNEQFF.

This clonotype was observed a single time. At one end, the junction sequence differs from germline, possibly due to a read error. This chain joins TRBV13 and TRBJ2-4; 12 bases line up with TRBD1. Germline V lookup: CDR1 PRHDT, CDR2 FYEKMQ (reference sequence). The CDR3 spans 14 residues. DNA for the CDR3: TGTGCCGGCAGCTTAGGGACAGGGGGCAATGAGCAGTACTTC. Amino acid sequence: CAGSLGTGGNEQYF. Filled out from reference TRBV13 and TRBJ2-4, the complete variable domain reads AAGVIQSPRHLIKEKRETATLKCYPIPRHDTVYWYQQGPGQDPQFLISFYEKMQSDKGSIPDRFSAQQFSDYHSELNMSSLELGDSALYFCAGSLGTGGNEQYFGAGTRLSVL.